Shown below are 18 T cell receptor beta chains from a single sample sequenced in a study of cytomegalovirus exposure and HLA in healthy donors. PCR primers comprised 60 Vbeta and 13 Jbeta primers. Data came from immunoSEQ multiplex PCR; TCRdb stores just in-frame clones and leaves some out. Of roughly 97,000 clones listed, approximately 80% were seen once; the top ten hold about 5.7%. Input material: PBMCs. The receptor source for this set is a young woman in good health and CMV-seropositive.

The chain combines TRBV4-1 with TRBJ1-5; D remains ambiguous. CDR1 MGHRA and CDR2 YSYEKL come from the germline V gene. V lost 2 bases to trimming and J lost 5 bases, with 13 bases between them. The CDR3 runs to 15 residues. CDR3 in DNA: TGCGCCAGCAGCCAAACATTTACGGGGTATCAGCCCCAGCATTTT. Amino acid sequence: CASSQTFTGYQPQHF.

The table lists this clone with a few counts. This chain uses TRBV19 with TRBJ2-1, with 9 bases fitting TRBD1. Trimming removed 5 bases from V and 9 bases from J; junction bases left unmatched: 8. Per the germline V gene, CDR1 is LNHDA and CDR2 is SQIVND (reference sequence). The CDR3 covers 14 residues. CDR3 in DNA: TGTGCCAGTAGTGCGACAGGGGGGGTCGGTGAGCAGTTCTTC. This gives the protein CASSATGGVGEQFF.

The chain's CDR3 is CASSLGGLAGVSDTQYF. The DNA for the CDR3 is TGTGCCAGCAGCTTAGGGGGACTAGCGGGAGTATCGGATACGCAGTATTTT. The gene calls are TRBV7-9 and TRBJ2-3, with 14 bases aligning to TRBD2. J was trimmed by 6 bases and V by 1 base; bases with no gene match: 6. Looked up from germline, CDR1 is SEHNR and CDR2 is FQNEAQ (reference sequence). This CDR3 is built from 17 residues.

The rearrangement joins TRBV6-6 to TRBJ2-7, with 7 positions matching TRBD2. CDR3 length equals 13 residues. Germline V CDR1 and CDR2: MNHNY, SVGAGI (reference sequence). V was pared by 8 bases and J by 4 bases, with 8 bases of the junction left unmatched. The CDR3 sequence is CASGGDGRYEQYF. DNA for the CDR3: TGTGCCAGCGGGGGGGACGGCCGGTACGAGCAGTACTTC.

This clone was counted a few times. This chain uses TRBV28 with TRBJ2-3; D may be TRBD2 (7 bases). This CDR3 is built from 15 residues. The germline gives CDR1 MDHEN, CDR2 SYDVKM. V was pared by 4 bases and J by 8 bases, with 19 bases between. The CDR3 nucleotides are TGTGCCAGCAGTTCTACCTGGGGGGGGCCGTTTACGCAGTATTTT. This gives the protein CASSSTWGGPFTQYF.

This chain joins TRBV30 and TRBJ2-3; 7 positions agree with TRBD1. The junction had 3 bases not matched to a gene; V was cut back by 5 bases and J by 4 bases. This CDR3 comprises 12 residues. The germline CDR1 and CDR2 sequences are GTSNPN and SVGIG (reference sequence). The CDR3 DNA follows: TGTGCCTGGGATACAGGGGCAGATACGCAGTATTTT. It translates to CAWDTGADTQYF.

The chain carries TRBV4-1 and TRBJ2-3, with D possibly matching TRBD2 (6 bases). The germline CDR1 and CDR2 sequences are MGHRA and YSYEKL. Trimming pared 0 bases from V and 2 bases from J, leaving 15 bases between. The CDR3 contains 17 residues. CDR3: CASSQDGIGLNTDTQYF. CDR3 coding DNA: TGCGCCAGCAGCCAAGATGGCATAGGACTAAACACAGATACGCAGTATTTT.

This clone was counted a few times. The chain employs TRBV7-2 and TRBJ2-5; D remains ambiguous. The CDR3 extends over 14 amino acids. Trimming took off 3 bases at V and 5 bases at J, with 13 bases between the two ends. Per the germline V gene, CDR1 is SGHTA and CDR2 is FQGNSA. Written as DNA, the CDR3 is TGTGCCAGCAGCTTTCCCGAGAAGTGGGAGACCCAGTACTTC. Amino acid sequence: CASSFPEKWETQYF.

The gene calls are TRBV11-2 and TRBJ1-1, with unresolved D. V lost 0 bases and J 0 bases, leaving 8 bases between the germline ends. CDR1 and CDR2 from the germline V gene are SGHAT and FQNNGV. There are 15 residues in the CDR3. The CDR3 sequence: CASSLEGRMNTEAFF. CDR3 coding DNA: TGTGCCAGCAGCTTAGAGGGCAGAATGAACACTGAAGCTTTCTTT.

In its sample, this clone was seen a few times. This chain links TRBV9 with TRBJ2-1; 16 bases fit TRBD2. The V segment lost 7 bases and the J segment 10 bases; nucleotides outside the gene matches: 2. The CDR3 loop spans 13 amino acids. CDR1 and CDR2 (germline): SGDLS, YYNGEE. The chain's CDR3 is CASGTSGGVEQFF. CDR3 DNA: TGTGCCAGCGGGACTAGCGGGGGGGTGGAGCAGTTCTTC. Full variable domain (remainder filled in from reference TRBV9 and TRBJ2-1): DSGVTQTPKHLITATGQRVTLRCSPRSGDLSVYWYQQSLDQGLQFLIQYYNGEERAKGNILERFSAQQFPDLHSELNLSSLELGDSALYFCASGTSGGVEQFFGPGTRLTVL.

The chain recombines TRBV29-1 with TRBJ1-3, with 8 bases aligning to TRBD1. Germline-derived CDR1 and CDR2 are SQVTM and ANQGSEA. The CDR3 extends over 15 amino acids. With 5 bases clipped from V and 6 bases from J, the junction kept 12 bases outside the gene matches. CDR3 protein: CSVSEAGQGKNTIYF. The CDR3 nucleotides read TGCAGCGTTTCCGAAGCAGGACAGGGTAAAAACACCATATATTTT.

V is TRBV25-1 and J is TRBJ1-4; tentative D call: TRBD1 (5 bases). The V gene's germline CDR1 is MGHDK and CDR2 SYGVNS. This CDR3 region has 14 residues. The V end lost 2 bases, the J end lost 4 bases, and 8 bases lay between the germline ends. The DNA of the CDR3 is TGTGCCAGCAGTGAAGGGGGGAATAATGAAAAACTGTTTTTT. It encodes CASSEGGNNEKLFF.

This clone was found once. The chain carries TRBV10-2 and TRBJ1-5; D is undetermined. CDR3 size: 13 residues. Trimming removed 3 bases from V and 3 bases from J, with 6 bases in between. Germline assignment: CDR1 WSHSY and CDR2 SAAADI. The CDR3 is CASSDADNQPQHF. The DNA of the CDR3 is TGCGCCAGCAGTGATGCGGACAATCAGCCCCAGCATTTT.

This clone was observed a few times. This sequence joins TRBV5-1 and TRBJ2-5; TRBD1 aligns across 7 bases. Per the germline V gene, CDR1 is SGHRS and CDR2 is YFSETQ. The V segment lost 5 bases and the J segment 5 bases; nucleotides outside the gene matches: 12. This CDR3 has 15 residues. CDR3 in DNA: TGCGCCAGCAGTGGGACGGGACAGTCGACCGAGACCCAGTACTTC. Its protein product is CASSGTGQSTETQYF.

This clone was detected only once. The V gene is TRBV11-2, the J gene TRBJ1-1; maybe TRBD1 (6 bases). CDR1 is SGHAT, CDR2 FQNNGV, per germline. V lost 8 bases and J lost 7, with 14 bases in between. CDR3 length: 12 residues. In nucleotides, the CDR3 is TGTGCCAGCCTGGGGGGGGCTAATGAAGCTTTCTTT. This codes for CASLGGANEAFF. The whole variable domain, remainder taken from reference TRBV11-2 and TRBJ1-1, is EAGVAQSPRYKIIEKRQSVAFWCNPISGHATLYWYQQILGQGPKLLIQFQNNGVVDDSQLPKDRFSAERLKGVDSTLKIQPAKLEDSAVYLCASLGGANEAFFGQGTRLTVV.

This clone appeared a single time. CDR3 nucleotide sequence: TGCGCCAGCACGCCTAGCGGGACCGATGAGCAGTTCTTC. It translates to CASTPSGTDEQFF. V usage is TRBV10-1 and J usage is TRBJ2-1; 9 bases agree with TRBD2. With 7 bases clipped from V and 8 bases from J, the junction kept 6 bases outside the gene matches. Germline CDR1 is WNHNN and CDR2 is SYGVQD (reference sequence). This CDR3 is built from 13 residues.

The chain uses TRBV7-9 and TRBJ2-2, with no clear D. This CDR3 contains 15 residues. Between the trimmed V and J ends, which lost 4 bases and 3 bases, there was a span of 12 bases. Looked up from germline, CDR1 is SEHNR and CDR2 is FQNEAQ (reference sequence). The CDR3 loop is CASSSISADTGELFF. For the CDR3, the DNA is TGTGCCAGCAGCTCTATCAGTGCGGACACCGGGGAGCTGTTTTTT.

The chain employs TRBV9 and TRBJ2-1; tentatively, D is TRBD2 (6 bases). This CDR3 is built from 15 residues. Deletions cut 0 bases from V and 8 bases from J, with 15 bases between. Germline-derived CDR1 and CDR2 are SGDLS and YYNGEE. The chain's CDR3 is CASSVGWTMGYEQFF. The CDR3 coding sequence is TGTGCCAGCAGCGTAGGGTGGACTATGGGGTATGAGCAGTTCTTC.